These 26 T cell receptor beta chains came from one sample sequenced in a study of a mutant IDH1 vaccine in newly diagnosed glioma. Sample time point: week 47, end of study. One vaccine dose held 300 ug of mutant IDH1 20-mer peptide and came with topical imiquimod. Only in-frame clones appear in the TCRdb table, and some are missing; sequencing was by immunoSEQ multiplex PCR. Of roughly 86,000 clones listed, nearly 90% were seen once; the top ten hold over 0.7%. No antigen has been assigned to these receptors. Here the sequenced sample was PBMCs, taken from a glioma patient whose treatment included an IDH1 peptide vaccine. All receptors derive from a woman in her 50s with glioma.

V is TRBV5-4 and J is TRBJ2-7; a possible D gene is TRBD1 (6 bases). Looked up from germline, CDR1 is SGHNT and CDR2 is YYREEE (reference sequence). V dropped 5 bases and J dropped 7 bases, with 16 bases sitting between them. The length of the CDR3 is 13 residues. CDR3 in amino acids: CASSRGGPQEQYF. As DNA, the CDR3 is TGTGCCAGCAGTAGAGGGGGACCGCAGGAGCAGTACTTC.

The genes are TRBV30 and TRBJ2-3; 9 bases fit TRBD2. Per germline, CDR1 GTSNPN and CDR2 SVGIG (reference sequence). This CDR3 is built from 16 residues. The trim removed 0 bases at V and 6 bases at J, leaving 10 bases unmatched. Here the CDR3 DNA reads TGTGCCTGGAGTGTACGGCTAGCGGGACGGAGGGATACGCAGTATTTT. Translation gives CAWSVRLAGRRDTQYF.

This clone has a single count. This is likely a read error, given that the CDR3 carries no conserved phenylalanine or tryptophan at its end. The DNA is left out, because the CDR3 cannot be placed on it with certainty; the CDR3 is given as TCRdb lists it. The genes are TRBV19 and TRBJ2-7; TRBD2 is the table's D call, not checked against the DNA. Germline V gene sequence: CDR1 LNHDA, CDR2 SQIVND (reference sequence). The length of the CDR3 is 12 amino acids, counting both ends. The CDR3 region is CASSMPGREVNL.

V gene TRBV4-1 combines with J gene TRBJ1-4, with D possibly TRBD1 on 5 matching bases. This CDR3 has 15 amino acids. Per the germline V gene, CDR1 is MGHRA and CDR2 is YSYEKL. V was cut by 5 bases and J by 4 bases, with 14 bases left in between. The CDR3 loop is CASSTRQTINEKLFF. In nucleotides, the CDR3 is TGCGCCAGCAGCACCCGACAGACCATTAATGAAAAACTGTTTTTT.

This clone was seen a few times. This chain connects TRBV10-2 to TRBJ1-1, with a weak D call TRBD1 (5 bases). This CDR3 is 13 amino acids long. Per the germline V gene, CDR1 is WSHSY and CDR2 is SAAADI. Between the trimmed V and J ends, which lost 6 bases and 5 bases, there was a span of 13 bases. DNA of the CDR3: TGCGCCAGCAGGCCGGGGGGATGGACTGAAGCTTTCTTT. Its protein product is CASRPGGWTEAFF.

The chain couples TRBV19 to TRBJ2-1, with 14 bases that match TRBD2. The CDR3 contains 16 residues. The V segment lost 2 bases and the J segment 9 bases; nucleotides outside the gene matches: 6. Germline CDR1 and CDR2: LNHDA and SQIVND (reference sequence). The CDR3 here is CASSIQGLAGVGEQFF. Written as DNA, the CDR3 is TGTGCCAGTAGTATACAGGGACTAGCGGGAGTTGGTGAGCAGTTCTTC.

The chain is built from TRBV7-9 and TRBJ2-1; 7 nucleotides align to TRBD1. V lost 4 bases to trimming and J lost 4 bases; unmatched junction nucleotides: 7. Looked up from germline, CDR1 is SEHNR and CDR2 is FQNEAQ (reference sequence). The CDR3 length is 15 residues. CDR3 loop: CASSYGTALYNEQFF. CDR3 bases: TGTGCCAGCAGCTACGGGACAGCGCTGTACAATGAGCAGTTCTTC.

This chain joins TRBV18 and TRBJ2-2; D not certain. Germline assignment: CDR1 KGHSH and CDR2 LQKENI. V was shortened by 1 base and J by 8 bases, with 5 bases between the two germline ends. The CDR3 consists of 12 residues. The CDR3 region has the DNA TGTGCCAGCTCACCACTTACGGGGGAGCTGTTTTTT. Translating gives CASSPLTGELFF.

The rearrangement joins TRBV7-9 to TRBJ2-5; 8 nucleotides align to TRBD1. The CDR3 sequence is 14 residues long. CDR1 is SEHNR and CDR2 is FQNEAQ in the germline V gene (reference sequence). V was pared by 8 bases and J by 0 bases, with 5 bases of the junction left unmatched. The CDR3: CASGDRRHQETQYF. The CDR3 DNA follows: TGTGCCAGCGGGGACAGGAGGCACCAAGAGACCCAGTACTTC. Together with reference TRBV7-9 and TRBJ2-5, the CDR3 gives the full variable domain: DTGVSQNPRHKITKRGQNVTFRCDPISEHNRLYWYRQTLGQGPEFLTYFQNEAQLEKSRLLSDRFSAERPKGSFSTLEIQRTEQGDSAMYLCASGDRRHQETQYFGPGTRLLVL.

This clone was detected only a few times. The genes are TRBV10-3 and TRBJ2-3; possibly TRBD1 for D (6 bases). The CDR3 is 16 amino acids. The V end lost 4 bases, the J end lost 2 bases, and 16 bases lay between the germline ends. Germline CDR1 ENHRY, CDR2 SYGVKD. This chain's CDR3 is CAISGGGDRSTDTQYF. CDR3 nucleotide sequence: TGTGCCATCAGTGGAGGGGGAGACAGGTCCACAGATACGCAGTATTTT.

The table lists this clone with a count of one. The gene calls are TRBV19 and TRBJ2-5, with 11 bases identical to TRBD1. CDR1 LNHDA and CDR2 SQIVND come from the germline V gene (reference sequence). Unmatched junction bases numbered 9, after V lost 8 bases and J lost 4 bases. The CDR3 is 15 amino acids. The CDR3 here is CASGDRDRGGETQYF. The CDR3 DNA is TGTGCCAGTGGCGACCGGGACAGGGGGGGAGAGACCCAGTACTTC.

CDR3 nucleotide sequence: TGTGCCTGGAGGGACAGCTCGAACACTGAAGCTTTCTTT. Amino acid sequence: CAWRDSSNTEAFF. V is TRBV30 and J is TRBJ1-1; a possible D gene is TRBD1 (6 bases). The CDR3 length is 13 residues. Trimming cost V 3 bases and J 1 base, with 9 bases left between them. The germline gives CDR1 GTSNPN, CDR2 SVGIG (reference sequence).

This chain's CDR3 is CASTPGVTDTQYF. The DNA for the CDR3 is TGTGCCAGCACCCCCGGCGTTACAGATACGCAGTATTTT. The chain recombines TRBV7-9 with TRBJ2-3, with D uncertain. The CDR3 is made up of 13 amino acids. Looked up from germline, CDR1 is SEHNR and CDR2 is FQNEAQ (reference sequence). V lost 7 bases, J lost 3 bases, and 11 bases lay in between.

The chain has TRBV7-3 and TRBJ1-1; possible D gene TRBD1, 6 bases. CDR1 and CDR2 from the germline V gene are SGHTA and FQGTGA. V lost 0 bases and J 4 bases, leaving 12 bases between the germline ends. The CDR3 has 15 residues. For the CDR3, the DNA is TGTGCCAGCAGCTTAACAGCAGGGGTAGGCACTGAAGCTTTCTTT. This sequence encodes CASSLTAGVGTEAFF. Variable domain in full (rest from reference TRBV7-3 and TRBJ1-1): GAGVSQTPSNKVTEKGKYVELRCDPISGHTALYWYRQSLGQGPEFLIYFQGTGAADDSGLPNDRFFAVRPEGSVSTLKIQRTERGDSAVYLCASSLTAGVGTEAFFGQGTRLTVV.

The chain has TRBV11-2 and TRBJ1-3, with 7 bases matching TRBD1. The V and J ends lost 4 bases and 0 bases, in that order; junction bases with no gene match: 6. Germline CDR1 and CDR2: SGHAT and FQNNGV. This CDR3 contains 16 residues. This chain's CDR3 is CASSSHRGSSGNTIYF. As DNA, the CDR3 is TGTGCCAGCAGCTCCCACAGGGGTAGCTCTGGAAACACCATATATTTT.

The V gene is TRBV5-1, the J gene TRBJ2-2; TRBD2 matches 13 bases. Unmatched junction bases numbered 3, after V lost 1 base and J lost 6 bases. CDR1 and CDR2 (germline): SGHRS, YFSETQ. The CDR3 covers 16 residues. In nucleotides, the CDR3 is TGCGCCAGCAGCTTGCCCGGACTAGCGGGAGCCGGGGAGCTGTTTTTT. Translated, it gives CASSLPGLAGAGELFF.

This clone was counted a few times. The chain is built from TRBV5-4 and TRBJ1-1; 7 nucleotides align to TRBD1. This CDR3 has 14 residues. Germline CDR1 and CDR2: SGHNT and YYREEE (reference sequence). V shed 5 bases, J shed 1 base, and the junction held 5 bases outside the gene matches. CDR3 coding DNA: TGTGCCAGCAGGCTGGGACAGACGAACACTGAAGCTTTCTTT. As protein: CASRLGQTNTEAFF.

The V call is TRBV5-1, the J call TRBJ2-7, with 8 bases aligning to TRBD2. V lost 2 bases and J lost 0; bases outside the gene matches: 4. CDR3 size: 15 residues. Germline V gives CDR1 SGHRS, CDR2 YFSETQ. The CDR3 DNA is TGCGCCAGCAGCTTCCTGAGCGGGAGCTCCTACGAGCAGTACTTC. Amino acid sequence: CASSFLSGSSYEQYF.

This chain connects TRBV13 to TRBJ1-1, with D maybe TRBD1 (5 bases). The ends were cut back, 1 base at V and 0 bases at J, with 15 bases in the middle. This CDR3 region has 17 residues. Per germline, CDR1 PRHDT and CDR2 FYEKMQ (reference sequence). The CDR3 DNA is TGTGCCAGCAGCTTAGAAGGCGTGGGCAGGGTGAACACTGAAGCTTTCTTT. It codes for CASSLEGVGRVNTEAFF. The full variable domain, in which reference TRBV13 and TRBJ1-1 provide the parts outside the CDR3, is AAGVIQSPRHLIKEKRETATLKCYPIPRHDTVYWYQQGPGQDPQFLISFYEKMQSDKGSIPDRFSAQQFSDYHSELNMSSLELGDSALYFCASSLEGVGRVNTEAFFGQGTRLTVV.

The rearrangement links TRBV5-1 to TRBJ2-1; D might be TRBD1 (6 bases). Looked up from germline, CDR1 is SGHRS and CDR2 is YFSETQ. This CDR3 has 13 residues. The V end lost 3 bases, the J end lost 5 bases, and 9 bases lay between the germline ends. The CDR3 sequence: CASSWDTDNEQFF. In nucleotides, the CDR3 is TGCGCCAGCAGCTGGGACACTGACAATGAGCAGTTCTTC. Using reference TRBV5-1 and TRBJ2-1 for the parts outside the CDR3, the full variable domain is KAGVTQTPRYLIKTRGQQVTLSCSPISGHRSVSWYQQTPGQGLQFLFEYFSETQRNKGNFPGRFSGRQFSNSRSEMNVSTLELGDSALYLCASSWDTDNEQFFGPGTRLTVL.

V is TRBV7-3 and J is TRBJ2-5; TRBD1 is a possible D gene (6 bases). The V gene lost 2 bases and the J gene lost 5 bases, with 9 bases spanning the gap. The CDR3 runs 13 residues. Germline V gene sequence: CDR1 SGHTA, CDR2 FQGTGA. The CDR3 nucleotides are TGTGCCAGCAGCTTATCCAGGGGTGAGACCCAGTACTTC. Amino acids: CASSLSRGETQYF.

J is TRBJ1-2 and V is TRBV10-2, with 7 bases identical to TRBD1. CDR3 length equals 16 residues. V lost 5 bases and J lost 8; bases outside the gene matches: 17. CDR1 and CDR2 from the germline V gene are WSHSY and SAAADI. CDR3 DNA: TGCGCCAGCAGTACCCTTGGACAGGCGGGTATGGAGGGCTACACCTTC. Encoded protein: CASSTLGQAGMEGYTF.

CDR3 in amino acids: CASSYGTGDEKLFF. CDR3 sequence (DNA): TGCGCCAGCAGTTACGGGACAGGGGATGAAAAACTGTTTTTT. The chain couples TRBV5-1 to TRBJ1-4; 10 bases are shared with TRBD1. The V gene's germline CDR1 is SGHRS and CDR2 YFSETQ. With 5 bases clipped from V and 6 bases from J, the junction kept 4 bases outside the gene matches. The CDR3 contains 14 residues.

This clone is a singleton in its sample. The CDR3 spells CASSADTGWYNEQFF. In DNA form, the CDR3 reads TGTGCCAGCAGTGCGGACACGGGATGGTACAATGAGCAGTTCTTC. The V gene is TRBV2, the J gene TRBJ2-1, with D perhaps TRBD1 or TRBD2 (5 bases each). Trimming removed 4 bases from V and 4 bases from J, with 14 bases in between. The CDR3 has 15 amino acids. Per the germline V gene, CDR1 is SNHLY and CDR2 is FYNNEI.

In DNA form, the CDR3 reads TGTGCCAGCAGTCCCCTGGGGACCCCTGAAGAGACCCAGTACTTC. Its protein product is CASSPLGTPEETQYF. The chain joins TRBV28 to TRBJ2-5; D might be TRBD1 or TRBD2, each matching 5 bases. CDR1 and CDR2 from the germline V gene are MDHEN and SYDVKM. CDR3 size: 15 residues. V was trimmed by 5 bases and J by 3 bases, leaving 16 bases between them.

The chain links TRBV7-9 to TRBJ2-6; D uncertain. Trimming left V 5 bases short and J 0 bases short, with 5 bases between. This CDR3 contains 14 residues. The germline gives CDR1 SEHNR, CDR2 FQNEAQ (reference sequence). In DNA, the CDR3 is TGTGCCAGCAGCCCAGCCTCTGGGGCCAACGTCCTGACTTTC. Its translation: CASSPASGANVLTF.